This TCR beta chain was captured in a study of T cell responses to AZD1222 COVID-19 vaccine. Study-level information: Pooling of second doses given at about 4 or about 12 weeks was done.

The assay was immunoSEQ multiplex PCR, and TCRdb's table has in-frame clones only and misses some. This sample has over 100,000 clones, with around 90% found just once. Germline CDR1 reads MDHEN; CDR2 reads SYDVKM. This CDR3 spans 13 amino acids. With V trimmed by 5 bases and J by 5 bases, 5 bases remained unmatched. Sample: peripheral blood, taken on day 0 of AZD1222 vaccination. The clonotype was recovered from an adult in good health. The chain uses TRBV28 and TRBJ2-5; 7 nucleotides agree with TRBD1. CDR3 in amino acids: CASSRQGYETQYF. CDR3 DNA sequence: TGTGCCAGCAGTAGACAGGGCTACGAGACCCAGTACTTC. The full variable domain, rest sourced from reference TRBV28 and TRBJ2-5, is DVKVTQSSRYLVKRTGEKVFLECVQDMDHENMFWYRQDPGLGLRLIYFSYDVKMKEKGDIPEGYSVSREKKERFSLILESASTNQTSMYLCASSRQGYETQYFGPGTRLLVL.